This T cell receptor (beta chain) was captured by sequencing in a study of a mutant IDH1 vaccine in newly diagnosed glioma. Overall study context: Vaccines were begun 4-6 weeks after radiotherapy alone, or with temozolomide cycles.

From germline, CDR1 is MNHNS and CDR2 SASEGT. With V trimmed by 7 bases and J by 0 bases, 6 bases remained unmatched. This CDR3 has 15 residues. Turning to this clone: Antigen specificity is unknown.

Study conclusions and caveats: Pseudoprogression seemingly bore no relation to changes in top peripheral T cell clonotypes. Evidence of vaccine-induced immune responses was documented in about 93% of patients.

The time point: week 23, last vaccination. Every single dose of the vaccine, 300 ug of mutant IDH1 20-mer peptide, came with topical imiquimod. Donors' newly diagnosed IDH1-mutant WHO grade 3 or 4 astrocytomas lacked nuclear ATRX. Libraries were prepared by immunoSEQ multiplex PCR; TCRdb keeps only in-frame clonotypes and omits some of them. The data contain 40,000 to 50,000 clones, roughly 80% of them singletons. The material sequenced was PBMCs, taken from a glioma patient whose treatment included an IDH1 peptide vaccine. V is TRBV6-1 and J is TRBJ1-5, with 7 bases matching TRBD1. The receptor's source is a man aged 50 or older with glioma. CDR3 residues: CASNAGTVSNQPQHF. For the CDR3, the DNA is TGTGCCAGCAACGCCGGGACAGTTAGCAATCAGCCCCAGCATTTT.